The 10 T cell receptor beta chains in this list originate from one sample, sequenced in a study of cytomegalovirus exposure and HLA in healthy donors. In the PCR, 60 Vbeta and 13 Jbeta primers were used. Clones were read by immunoSEQ multiplex PCR, and TCRdb kept only the in-frame ones, dropping some. The sample consists of 100,000 to 150,000 clones, less than 90% of them appearing once. Sequencing used PBMCs. The receptors shown here come from a man over 45 in good health and CMV-seronegative.

The chain carries TRBV19 and TRBJ1-3; tentatively, D is TRBD1 (6 bases). The CDR3 runs to 17 residues. The V end lost 2 bases, the J end lost 0 bases, and 14 bases lay between the germline ends. Per the germline V gene, CDR1 is LNHDA and CDR2 is SQIVND (reference sequence). The DNA for the CDR3 is TGTGCCAGTAGTATACTACGTGGGGGCCGCTCTGGAAACACCATATATTTT. Translation: CASSILRGGRSGNTIYF.

The J gene is TRBJ1-1, the V gene TRBV5-5; possibly TRBD1 for D (6 bases). V dropped 2 bases and J dropped 6 bases, with 11 bases sitting between them. This CDR3 has 13 residues. Germline-derived CDR1 and CDR2 are SGHKS and YYEKEE (reference sequence). This CDR3 is CASSFWEGAEAFF. For the CDR3, the DNA is TGTGCCAGCAGCTTCTGGGAGGGGGCTGAAGCTTTCTTT.

The CDR3 reads CASSPSGWIYGYTF. Written as DNA, the CDR3 is TGTGCCAGCAGTCCCTCCGGGTGGATATATGGCTACACCTTC. This rearrangement joins TRBV28 to TRBJ1-2; D is unresolved. Germline CDR1 reads MDHEN; CDR2 reads SYDVKM. V lost 5 bases, J lost 5 bases, and 15 bases lay in between. The CDR3 consists of 14 residues.

This chain uses TRBV27 with TRBJ2-7, with 7 positions matching TRBD2. J lost 1 base, V lost 3 bases, and 6 bases had no gene match. Germline values: CDR1 MNHEY, CDR2 SMNVEV (reference sequence). The CDR3 spans 15 residues. The DNA for the CDR3 is TGTGCCAGCAGTTTGGCACTAGCGCGATCCTACGAGCAGTACTTC. Amino acids: CASSLALARSYEQYF.

The V and J genes are TRBV30 and TRBJ1-6, with D uncertain. From germline, CDR1 is GTSNPN and CDR2 SVGIG (reference sequence). Trimming shortened V by 4 bases and J by 7 bases, and 14 bases separated the two germline ends. The CDR3 is made up of 14 amino acids. The CDR3 here is CAWKYPLENSPLHF. The CDR3 region has the DNA TGTGCCTGGAAGTATCCACTAGAGAATTCACCCCTCCACTTT.

CDR3: CASRRQEGGYTF. CDR3 sequence (DNA): TGTGCCAGCAGACGACAGGAAGGGGGCTACACCTTC. The chain is built from TRBV6-5 and TRBJ1-2; tentatively, D is TRBD1 (6 bases). The CDR3 totals 12 residues. V lost 6 bases, J lost 8 bases, and 13 bases lay in between. From germline, CDR1 is MNHEY and CDR2 SVGAGI.

In DNA form, the CDR3 reads TGTGCCAGCACGGAACAGGGGTATAGCAATCAGCCCCAGCATTTT. It translates to CASTEQGYSNQPQHF. This chain links TRBV28 with TRBJ1-5; 7 bases agree with TRBD1. V shed 7 bases and J 0 bases; nucleotides not matched to a gene: 6. Germline lookup yields CDR1 MDHEN and CDR2 SYDVKM. CDR3 length equals 15 residues.

This chain links TRBV2 with TRBJ1-5; TRBD1 aligns across 7 bases. With V trimmed by 6 bases and J by 0 bases, 11 bases remained unmatched. The germline V gene has CDR1 SNHLY and CDR2 FYNNEI. This CDR3 comprises 17 residues. This CDR3 reads CASRTGTPTNSNQPQHF. The CDR3 DNA sequence: TGTGCCAGCAGGACAGGGACCCCGACCAATAGCAATCAGCCCCAGCATTTT.

CDR3 sequence (DNA): TGCGCCAGCAGCTTCGTGGGAGGGGGCACCGGGGAGCTGTTTTTT. Its protein is CASSFVGGGTGELFF. J is TRBJ2-2 and V is TRBV5-1, with TRBD2 as a possible D gene (7 bases). The germline V gene has CDR1 SGHRS and CDR2 YFSETQ. The CDR3 consists of 15 residues. The V gene lost 2 bases and the J gene lost 4 bases, with 12 bases spanning the gap.

This clone was counted between two and nine times. The chain carries TRBV9 and TRBJ2-3; the match to TRBD2 covers 7 bases. The CDR3 is made up of 15 amino acids. Germline V lookup: CDR1 SGDLS, CDR2 YYNGEE. Unmatched junction bases numbered 1, after V lost 0 bases and J lost 0 bases. The CDR3 is CASSVGSGSTDTQYF. DNA for the CDR3: TGTGCCAGCAGCGTAGGTAGCGGGAGCACAGATACGCAGTATTTT.